The present entry profiles one T cell receptor beta chain with its context. Antigen specificity is unknown. CDR1 and CDR2 (germline): SGHAT, FQNNGV. The CDR3 spans 17 residues. V gave up 3 bases and J gave up 4 bases, with 19 bases separating them. Sequencing was performed with immunoSEQ multiplex PCR; in TCRdb, only in-frame clones are kept and a portion is missing. The sample carries some 130,000 clones, around 92% recorded once. The data were taken from a study of T cell responses to AZD1222 COVID-19 vaccine. Study-level points and caveats: Most donors were white British, females outnumbered males, and clonal diversity was possibly underestimated. Receipt of two AZD1222 doses was followed by a rise in Spike-specific TCR breadth and depth. Sampled repertoires all dated from after the peak T cell response. It was only 6 or 7 AZD1222 recipients who were seropositive at baseline.

The receptor was derived from an adult who received the AZD1222 COVID-19 vaccine. The sample consisted of peripheral blood, taken 28 days after the second AZD1222 dose. V gene TRBV11-2 combines with J gene TRBJ1-3; D unclear. CDR3 loop: CASSLVRRPGRGNTIYF. The CDR3 region has the DNA TGTGCCAGCAGCTTGGTAAGGCGGCCCGGACGGGGAAACACCATATATTTT.